The source of this T cell receptor beta chain is a study of shared clonotypes between healthy human individuals. Overall study context: The donor group consisted of a couple of women and a few men, aged 18 to 49. A donor's plate count was three for CD4 naive and three for CD4 memory; CD8 naive had two and CD8 memory one.

Cells designated naive CD8 were CD45RO-negative and were positively selected for CCR7, with terminally differentiated effector memory CD45RA+ cells excluded. Only Caucasian adults living in Nashville, Tennessee served as donors. The V gene lost 1 base and the J gene lost 4 bases, with 5 bases spanning the gap. The length of the CDR3 is 12 residues. CDR1 SGHAT and CDR2 FQNNGV come from the germline V gene. Each cell subset's genomic DNA was divided evenly among several immunoSEQ plates. Libraries were prepared by immunoSEQ multiplex PCR; TCRdb keeps only in-frame clonotypes and omits some of them. The sample has about 580,000 clones; 98% are singletons.

Sequencing was carried out using naive CD8+ T cells sorted from blood. J is TRBJ2-7 and V is TRBV11-2; D not certain. The TCR comes from a man aged 30-40 years in good health. This chain's CDR3 is CASSLVYYEQYF. DNA for the CDR3: TGTGCCAGCAGCTTAGTATATTACGAGCAGTACTTC.